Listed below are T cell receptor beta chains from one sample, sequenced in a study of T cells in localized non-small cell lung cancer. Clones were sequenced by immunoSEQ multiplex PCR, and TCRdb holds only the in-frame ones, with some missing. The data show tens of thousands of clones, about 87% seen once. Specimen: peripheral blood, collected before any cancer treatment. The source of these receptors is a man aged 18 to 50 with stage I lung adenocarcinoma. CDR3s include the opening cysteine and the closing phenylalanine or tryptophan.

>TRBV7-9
CASSIRDSSHHEQFF
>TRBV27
CASTGQVENEQFF
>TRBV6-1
CASSGLAGFTYEQYF
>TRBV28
CASSLGTEIYEQYF
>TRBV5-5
CASSLVIGTTNTYGYTF
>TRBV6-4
CASSDSYGGEQFF
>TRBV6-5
CASKGPYENIQYF
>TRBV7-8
CASSPNMGVRNSPLHF
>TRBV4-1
CASSQGQLNTEAFF
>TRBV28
CASSISYEQYF